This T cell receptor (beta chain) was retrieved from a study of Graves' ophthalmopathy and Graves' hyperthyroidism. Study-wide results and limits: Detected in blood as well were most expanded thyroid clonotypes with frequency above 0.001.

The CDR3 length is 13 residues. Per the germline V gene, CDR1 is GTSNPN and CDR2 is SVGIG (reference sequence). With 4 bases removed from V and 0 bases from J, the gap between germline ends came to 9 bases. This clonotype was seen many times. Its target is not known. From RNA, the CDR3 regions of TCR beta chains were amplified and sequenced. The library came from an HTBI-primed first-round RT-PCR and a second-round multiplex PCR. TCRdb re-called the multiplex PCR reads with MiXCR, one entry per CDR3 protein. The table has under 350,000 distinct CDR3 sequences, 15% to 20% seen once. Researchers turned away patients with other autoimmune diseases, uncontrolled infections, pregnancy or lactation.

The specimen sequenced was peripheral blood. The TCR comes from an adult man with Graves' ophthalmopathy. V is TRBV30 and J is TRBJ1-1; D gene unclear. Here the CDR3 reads CAWTEGMNTEAFF. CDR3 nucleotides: TGTGCCTGGACGGAGGGAATGAACACTGAAGCTTTCTTT.